The 23 T cell receptor beta chains below were found in one sample sequenced in a study of shared clonotypes between healthy human individuals. Profiled with immunoSEQ multiplex PCR; TCRdb holds only in-frame clones, not every one. The profile shows a few hundred thousand clones, roughly 79% of them singletons. Sequences were obtained from PBMCs. The receptors shown here come from a woman aged 40 to 50 in good health. Some clones in this sample may be carry-over from other donors' samples.

This clone was counted many times. The chain employs TRBV6-5 and TRBJ2-7; a weak D match, TRBD2 (7 bases). V lost 3 bases and J lost 0, with 12 bases in between. CDR3 length equals 15 residues. The germline V gene has CDR1 MNHEY and CDR2 SVGAGI. CDR3 in amino acids: CASSYRGGDSYEQYF. The CDR3 coding sequence is TGTGCCAGCAGTTATAGGGGGGGGGACTCCTACGAGCAGTACTTC.

This sequence joins TRBV9 and TRBJ1-2; D is uncertain. Germline-derived CDR1 and CDR2 are SGDLS and YYNGEE. V was cut by 4 bases and J by 4 bases, with 8 bases left in between. The CDR3 totals 12 residues. CDR3 DNA sequence: TGTGCCAGCAGCTTCGGGGTCTATGGCTACACCTTC. Residues: CASSFGVYGYTF.

On this clone itself: Compared with germline, one end of the junction differs, possibly owing to a read error. V gene TRBV5-1 combines with J gene TRBJ2-5; possibly TRBD1 for D (5 bases). The germline CDR1 and CDR2 sequences are SGHRS and YFSETQ. This CDR3 has 14 amino acids. This CDR3 reads CASSLGQSQETPYF. CDR3 sequence (DNA): TGCGCCAGCAGCTTGGGACAGTCCCAAGAGACCCCGTACTTC.

The chain links TRBV20-1 to TRBJ2-1, with 7 nucleotides matching TRBD1. CDR1 DFQATT and CDR2 SNEGSKA come from the germline V gene (reference sequence). The length of the CDR3 is 11 residues. With 6 bases clipped from V and 7 bases from J, the junction kept 3 bases outside the gene matches. The CDR3 region is CSAETGNEQFF. The CDR3 bases are TGCAGTGCAGAGACAGGGAATGAGCAGTTCTTC.

V and J are TRBV21-1 and TRBJ2-5; TRBD2, the table's D call, lacks a check against the DNA. The J call is in doubt because the DNA end fits TRBJ2-7 better. TRBV21-1 is reported as a pseudogene. There are 17 residues in the CDR3. Here the CDR3 DNA reads TGTGCCAGCAGCCCCCCATCGCCTGTACATGAGACTTACGAGCAGTACTTC. It codes for CASSPPSPVHETYEQYF.

The rearrangement uses TRBV5-1 and TRBJ2-5, with 13 bases that match TRBD2. The CDR3 extends over 17 amino acids. Looked up from germline, CDR1 is SGHRS and CDR2 is YFSETQ. After removal of 4 bases from V and 5 bases from J, the junction contained 11 bases not matched to a gene. The CDR3 is CASSPSTSGRAGETQYF. The DNA for the CDR3 is TGCGCCAGCAGCCCTTCTACTAGCGGGAGGGCCGGGGAGACCCAGTACTTC.

As concerns this clone: A much larger clone differs by one base, so this may be a read error. The chain couples TRBV7-9 to TRBJ1-5; D ambiguous. From germline, CDR1 is SEHNR and CDR2 FQNEAQ (reference sequence). The CDR3 is made up of 13 amino acids. Trimming pared 5 bases from V and 7 bases from J, leaving 12 bases between. The CDR3 is CASSPQGVQPQHF. Here the CDR3 DNA reads TGTGCCAGCAGCCCCCAAGGAGTGCAGCCCCAGCATTTT.

The CDR3 DNA reads TGTGCCAGCAGCTTAGGATTGGGTGAGCAGTACTTC. As protein: CASSLGLGEQYF. This chain uses TRBV7-9 with TRBJ2-7; D remains ambiguous. In germline, CDR1 is SEHNR, CDR2 FQNEAQ (reference sequence). Trimming cost V 1 base and J 7 bases, with 8 bases left between them. The CDR3 length is 12 residues.

V usage is TRBV11-3 and J usage is TRBJ1-1, with 7 positions matching TRBD1. After removal of 3 bases from V and 1 base from J, the junction contained 2 bases not matched to a gene. This CDR3 has 14 amino acids. Germline V gene sequence: CDR1 SGHNT, CDR2 YENEEA. The DNA of the CDR3 is TGTGCCAGCAGCTTTCAGGGGGGGAACACTGAAGCTTTCTTT. Residues: CASSFQGGNTEAFF.

This chain links TRBV27 with TRBJ2-1; 16 nucleotides agree with TRBD2. The CDR3 has 21 residues. With V trimmed by 2 bases and J by 8 bases, 18 bases remained unmatched. Germline V CDR1 and CDR2: MNHEY, SMNVEV (reference sequence). In DNA form, the CDR3 reads TGTGCCAGCAGTTTAGGGTTGGCGGGACTAGCGGGAGGGTATAGGCCCTATGAGCAGTTCTTC. Its translation is CASSLGLAGLAGGYRPYEQFF.

The rearrangement uses TRBV27 and TRBJ1-1; D is unclear. Per germline, CDR1 MNHEY and CDR2 SMNVEV (reference sequence). With 3 bases removed from V and 5 bases from J, the gap between germline ends came to 10 bases. This CDR3 region has 13 residues. The CDR3 sequence: CASSLGISTEAFF. The DNA for the CDR3 is TGTGCCAGCAGTTTGGGAATATCAACTGAAGCTTTCTTT.

For the CDR3, the DNA is TGTGCCATCAGCATAAGACCTAGCACAGATACGCAGTATTTT. It yields the protein CAISIRPSTDTQYF. This rearrangement joins TRBV10-3 to TRBJ2-3; unclear D gene. Trimming stripped 6 bases from V and 0 bases from J, with 10 bases between. CDR1 is ENHRY, CDR2 SYGVKD, per germline. This CDR3 region has 14 residues.

J is TRBJ2-1 and V is TRBV5-1; 10 positions match TRBD2. The germline V gene has CDR1 SGHRS and CDR2 YFSETQ. Trimming took 0 bases from V and 15 from J; bases not matched to a gene: 9. The CDR3 has 14 amino acids. The CDR3 protein is CASSLALAGRLLFF. The DNA for the CDR3 is TGCGCCAGCAGCTTGGCACTAGCGGGGAGGTTGTTGTTCTTC.

A word on this clone: This may stem from a read error, because a much larger clone lies one nucleotide away. The J gene is TRBJ1-2, the V gene TRBV6-6; no definite D call. V lost 5 bases and J 7 bases, leaving 11 bases between the germline ends. In germline, CDR1 is MNHNY, CDR2 SVGAGI (reference sequence). There are 12 residues in the CDR3. The CDR3 region is CASSARMGGYTF. The DNA for the CDR3 is TGTGCCAGCAGTGCCAGGATGGGTGGCTACACCTTC.

The chain joins TRBV4-1 to TRBJ1-1, with 7 bases fitting TRBD1. This CDR3 comprises 14 residues. Germline-derived CDR1 and CDR2 are MGHRA and YSYEKL. Trimming took 3 bases from V and 4 from J; bases not matched to a gene: 5. The CDR3 protein is CASSQRQGGTEAFF. The CDR3, as DNA: TGCGCCAGCAGCCAGAGACAGGGAGGCACTGAAGCTTTCTTT.

This clone was seen once. V and J are TRBV5-4 and TRBJ1-1; D remains ambiguous. V lost 5 bases, J lost 4 bases, and 9 bases lay in between. The CDR3 is made up of 12 amino acids. Germline CDR1 and CDR2: SGHNT and YYREEE (reference sequence). The DNA of the CDR3 is TGTGCCAGCAGTCTAGAGCTCACTGAAGCTTTCTTT. Translated, it gives CASSLELTEAFF.

V usage is TRBV18 and J usage is TRBJ2-3; D call uncertain. Deletions cut 6 bases from V and 2 bases from J, with 15 bases between. The CDR3 runs 15 residues. Looked up from germline, CDR1 is KGHSH and CDR2 is LQKENI. CDR3 sequence: CASSLRVLDTDTQYF. The CDR3 DNA sequence: TGTGCCAGCTCCCTTCGGGTCCTGGACACAGATACGCAGTATTTT.

This rearrangement joins TRBV10-3 to TRBJ2-4; tentative D call: TRBD1 (6 bases). Germline CDR1 and CDR2: ENHRY and SYGVKD. The CDR3 has 16 amino acids. V was cut by 0 bases and J by 3 bases, with 12 bases left in between. CDR3 protein: CAISESETGIKNIQYF. The CDR3 coding sequence is TGTGCCATCAGTGAGTCGGAAACAGGGATCAAAAACATTCAGTACTTC.

As concerns this clone: Distinct nucleotide sequences in the sample also encode this CDR3. V usage is TRBV27 and J usage is TRBJ2-3; D tentatively reads TRBD1 or TRBD2 (5 bases each). The CDR3 covers 13 residues. V lost 8 bases to trimming and J lost 1 base, with 10 bases between them. The V gene's germline CDR1 is MNHEY and CDR2 SMNVEV (reference sequence). This chain's CDR3 is CASEGRGTDTQYF. CDR3 bases: TGTGCCAGCGAGGGCAGGGGCACAGATACGCAGTATTTT.

The chain joins TRBV13 to TRBJ1-1; D is ambiguous. V shed 2 bases and J shed 0 bases, with 7 bases lying between them. Germline V gene sequence: CDR1 PRHDT, CDR2 FYEKMQ (reference sequence). This CDR3 contains 14 residues. Written as DNA, the CDR3 is TGTGCCAGCAGCTTACAATATCTGAACACTGAAGCTTTCTTT. The encoded protein is CASSLQYLNTEAFF.

The chain links TRBV11-2 to TRBJ2-5; the D gene is possibly TRBD1 (6 bases). Germline CDR1 and CDR2: SGHAT and FQNNGV. This CDR3 comprises 13 residues. Trimming cost V 5 bases and J 9 bases, with 16 bases left between them. CDR3 sequence reads: CASSSSSEGAQYF. The DNA for the CDR3 is TGTGCCAGCAGCAGCAGTAGCGAGGGGGCCCAGTACTTC.

This clone was detected a few times. The same CDR3 is also encoded by other DNA sequences in this sample. DNA for the CDR3: TGTGCCAGCAGAGCCGTTACCGGGGAGCTGTTTTTT. Translating it yields CASRAVTGELFF. The rearrangement links TRBV2 to TRBJ2-2; D call uncertain. From germline, CDR1 is SNHLY and CDR2 FYNNEI. This CDR3 is 12 amino acids long. Trimming shortened V by 6 bases and J by 5 bases, and 7 bases separated the two germline ends. Full variable domain (missing parts from reference TRBV2 and TRBJ2-2): EPEVTQTPSHQVTQMGQEVILRCVPISNHLYFYWYRQILGQKVEFLVSFYNNEISEKSEIFDDQFSVERPDGSNFTLKIRSTKLEDSAMYFCASRAVTGELFFGEGSRLTVL.

This chain joins TRBV28 and TRBJ2-3; 7 positions agree with TRBD2. The germline CDR1 and CDR2 sequences are MDHEN and SYDVKM. Germline trimming cut 2 bases from V and 1 base from J; bases unmatched to any gene: 6. The CDR3 is made up of 16 amino acids. This CDR3 reads CASSLSSAGGTDTQYF. The CDR3 DNA reads as TGTGCCAGCAGTTTAAGCTCTGCGGGGGGCACAGATACGCAGTATTTT.